This T cell receptor beta chain was profiled in a study of identical twins. With 1 base removed from V and 4 bases from J, the gap between germline ends came to 11 bases. CDR3 length: 14 amino acids. Per germline, CDR1 SGHRS and CDR2 YFSETQ. This clonotype was found a few times. TCRdb analysed the 5' RACE reads with MiXCR anew, one entry per CDR3 protein. The sample has 500,000 to 600,000 distinct CDR3 sequences, roughly a fifth seen once. The data also belong to a second study, concerning T cells expressing NK-cell markers.

The sequence came from a woman younger than 30 in good health. The V gene is TRBV5-1, the J gene TRBJ1-1; D ambiguous. Sequencing input: CD4+ T cells sorted from blood. The CDR3 DNA follows: TGCGCCAGCAGCTTGTATCCGGCGAGCACTGAAGCTTTCTTT. Residues: CASSLYPASTEAFF.